This T cell receptor beta chain was recorded in a study of T cells in Graves' hyperthyroidism and ophthalmopathy (dated by TCRdb to about 2019). Notes on the research overall: Peripheral blood was sampled at the time of initial diagnosis, prior to any treatment. The 100 or so discovery patients were randomly divided into training and test sets at a 7:3 ratio. Prospective prediction of ophthalmopathy was tested in an independent validation cohort consisting of about 19 hyperthyroidism patients and more than 15 patients who later progressed to ophthalmopathy. TCR V-J signatures able to tell the groups apart were searched for in a discovery cohort of 90 to 100 patients, of whom around 43 had Graves' ophthalmopathy and 55 to 60 had stable Graves' hyperthyroidism. TCR Vbeta CDR3 sequencing of approximately 140 peripheral blood samples (under 45 ophthalmopathy, 75 hyperthyroidism and roughly 17 progressor patients) is reported in the paper. In addition, the study compared T-cell repertoires in thyroid tissue and in blood from roughly 6 Graves' hyperthyroidism patients. After blood sampling, hyperthyroidism patients were treated with methimazole at a starting dose of 30 mg daily, and ophthalmopathy patients were treated with high-dose intravenous methylprednisolone.

The TCR beta CDR3 regions were amplified from RNA transcripts. The TCR CDR3 was subjected to a first round of RT-PCR using the HTBI primer set and the Qiagen OneStep RT-PCR kit. Libraries were constructed in a second round of multiplex PCR, after which size selection and purification were carried out. Paired-end sequencing of the libraries was performed with 100 bp reads on an Illumina HiSeq2000. The paper's processing steps were these. Raw data were processed with SOAPnuke, discarding reads with adapters, uncalled bases, mean Phred below 15, or no exact constant-primer or identifier match. COPE v1.2.5 was used to merge high-quality paired reads, and clonotypes were defined as unique nucleotide sequences. MiTCR v1.1 was used to align clonotypes to the IMGT TRBV, TRBD and TRBJ reference segments. Only V-J combinations with frequency above 0.0001, covering 99.2% of repertoires, were analysed. The TCS score was defined as the ratio of F50 (clonal expansion) to E x V (chaos), calculated using BLOSUM62-based TCRdist between CDR3 peptides within each V-J. Welch's t-statistics and random forest reduced just over 500 V-J features to fewer than 15, which were used in a naive Bayes classifier (R e1071). TCRdb trimmed public reads at Q25 via fastp, called clones via MiXCR and kept in-frame beta chains. Each CDR3 protein appears once, grouped with its most common genes and DNA. The V and J calls shown here were made by TCRdb, not taken from the authors' results. Here the sample has hundreds of thousands of distinct CDR3 sequences; 16% occur a single time. The ten largest clones add up to approximately 20% of the sample.

With respect to this clonotype: What this receptor recognizes is not known. No much larger clone is present one base from it, and per-base qualities are unavailable.

The paper as a whole reports these results and caveats: Ophthalmopathy was separated from stable hyperthyroidism by a 13 V-J signature model, with around 90% sensitivity and roughly 81% specificity obtained in cross-validation and 80%/75% obtained in testing. Sample size was not statistically predetermined, and investigators were not blinded to group allocation. In validation, the model predicted progression to ophthalmopathy a median of roughly 6.1 months before onset, with roughly 70% sensitivity and roughly 77% specificity. Blood samples also contained most of the expanded thyroid clonotypes (frequency above 0.001), which suggests that blood repertoires may reflect thyroid immune responses.

CDR1 SGHRS and CDR2 YFSETQ were looked up in the germline V gene. V is shortened by 4 bases, J by 5 bases, and the region joining them spans 12 bases. The CDR3 holds 13 amino acids from the cysteine to the phenylalanine. The sequence is cut down to CDR3 DNA, 39 bases in frame from base 1. Graves' hyperthyroidism was defined as stable when no progression to ophthalmopathy occurred over 18 months of follow-up. Hyperthyroidism patients were newly diagnosed, had a disease duration of under 2 months, and were aged 18 to 65 years. The study excluded patients with uncontrolled infections, other autoimmune diseases, pregnancy or lactation. Clinical symptoms, serum thyroxine and TRAb, thyroid ultrasound, and orbital computed tomography formed the basis for the diagnoses. Ficoll-Paque density gradient centrifugation was used to isolate PBMCs from 8.5 to 10 ml of fresh peripheral blood. Total RNA was extracted using Trizol reagent, and RNA quality was assessed on an Agilent 2100 Bioanalyzer.

The sequenced material came from blood. The receptor comes from a young woman with Graves' hyperthyroidism. Recombination joined TRBV5-1 with TRBJ1-1; a tentative D call is TRBD1 (5 bases match). The CDR3 reads as follows: CASSRDWGTEAFF. Here is the DNA: TGCGCCAGCAGCAGGGATTGGGGGACTGAAGCTTTCTTT.